This T cell receptor beta chain was sequenced during a study of CD8+ T cells in alopecia areata. Study-level information: Treatment of the treated patients consisted of oral tofacitinib, 5 to 10 mg twice daily.

The germline CDR1 and CDR2 sequences are SGDLS and YYNGEE. There are 15 residues in the CDR3. Trimming cost V 1 base and J 1 base; bases outside gene matches: 3. Broader study findings: Many expanded lesional clones persisted during tofacitinib (in both scalp and blood).

Indicated treatment: oral pan-JAK inhibitor, 5-10 mg twice daily. Peripheral blood and lesional scalp punch biopsies were taken from alopecia areata patients. PBMCs served as the source from which CD4+ and CD8+ T cells were sorted. A word on this clone: Its antigen is unidentified.

Reverse transcription of extracted RNA yielded cDNA, which provided the sequencing template. Profiled with immunoSEQ multiplex PCR; TCRdb holds only in-frame clones, not every one. The sample consists of 250,000 to 350,000 clones, 60% of them appearing once. This receptor was obtained from a human donor with alopecia areata. Source: CD4+ T cells sorted from blood, taken around week 52, from a patient treated with tofacitinib. V usage is TRBV9 and J usage is TRBJ2-3, with TRBD2 identical over 7 bases. CDR3: CASSVLSGGTDTQYF. The CDR3 coding sequence is TGTGCCAGCAGCGTACTAAGCGGGGGCACAGATACGCAGTATTTT.